One and the same sample provided the 8 T cell receptor beta chains below, sequenced in a study of T cells in women clearing cervical HPV infection. Some clones are missing from TCRdb's copy, which holds only in-frame ones; the method was immunoSEQ multiplex PCR. The record lists roughly 20,000 clones, of which the ten most abundant hold under 5.5%. The sequenced sample was blood buffy coat. The receptors originated from a woman aged 18 to 75 with a cervical HPV16 infection that either progressed to CIN3+ or cleared (not recorded which).

Regarding this clone: From the germline J gene comes the end of the CDR3, since the read stops 3 residues before it. The V call is TRBV4-1, the J call TRBJ2-7; D gene ambiguous. The CDR3 has 14 amino acids. Trimming removed 7 bases from V and 1 base from J, with 14 bases in between. The V gene's germline CDR1 is MGHRA and CDR2 YSYEKL. The CDR3 sequence is CASTLTPESYEQYF. The CDR3 DNA, read in part, is TGCGCCAGCACCCTTACACCAGAGTCCTACGAG.

A word on this clone: The read halts 3 residues ahead of the CDR3 end, with the missing end drawn from the germline J gene. V gene TRBV19 combines with J gene TRBJ1-6; 9 nucleotides line up with TRBD1. This CDR3 spans 18 amino acids. J was trimmed by 0 bases and V by 4 bases; bases with no gene match: 7. Germline values: CDR1 LNHDA, CDR2 SQIVND (reference sequence). CDR3 bases read: TGTGCCAGTAGTACCTGGACAGGGGTTGGCTCCTATAATTCACCC. This sequence encodes CASSTWTGVGSYNSP. The whole CDR3 region reads CASSTWTGVGSYNSPLHF. Full variable domain (rest looked up from reference TRBV19 and TRBJ1-6): DGGITQSPKYLFRKEGQNVTLSCEQNLNHDAMYWYRQDPGQGLRLIYYSQIVNDFQKGDIAEGYSVSREKKESFPLTVTSAQKNPTAFYLCASSTWTGVGSYNSPLHFGNGTRLTVT.

This clone is called medium-sized based on its frequency. The CDR3 is cut off 3 residues early in the read; its end comes from the germline J gene. The chain couples TRBV7-3 to TRBJ2-2; TRBD2 matches 9 bases. The germline gives CDR1 SGHTA, CDR2 FQGTGA. The trim removed 2 bases at V and 7 bases at J, leaving 11 bases unmatched. The CDR3 runs to 17 residues. This CDR3 reads CASSLEEAGGPVGELFF. CDR3 DNA (partial): TGTGCCAGCAGCTTAGAGGAGGCGGGGGGGCCTGTCGGGGAG.

This CDR3 is CASSLASGGSETQYF. CDR3 DNA, as far as it was read: TGTGCCAGCAGCTTGGCTAGCGGGGGATCGGAGACG. The J gene is TRBJ2-3, the V gene TRBV5-5; 10 nucleotides match TRBD2. The read ends 3 residues before the CDR3 terminus; that terminus is restored from the germline J gene. CDR3 length: 15 amino acids. Looked up from germline, CDR1 is SGHKS and CDR2 is YYEKEE (reference sequence).

A remark on this clone: The sequence runs out 3 residues before the end of the CDR3; the remainder is reconstructed from the germline J gene. The chain carries TRBV20-1 and TRBJ2-1, with TRBD2 matching 11 bases. Trimming took 7 bases from V and 2 from J; bases not matched to a gene: 19. The CDR3 covers 19 residues. Per germline, CDR1 DFQATT and CDR2 SNEGSKA (reference sequence). This CDR3 is CSVSDSGGALGGAYNEQFF. CDR3 DNA, as far as it was read: TGCAGTGTTTCGGATAGCGGGGGGGCCTTGGGTGGGGCCTACAATGAG.

Points on this clone: The read ends 3 residues before the CDR3 terminus; that terminus is restored from the germline J gene. The chain uses TRBV5-1 and TRBJ1-1, with 7 bases lining up with TRBD1. This CDR3 has 16 residues. In germline, CDR1 is SGHRS, CDR2 YFSETQ. With 4 bases clipped from V and 0 bases from J, the junction kept 9 bases outside the gene matches. The CDR3 bases that were read are TGCGCCAGCAGCGGCCGGGACAGTTCCATGAACACTGAA. Translating it yields CASSGRDSSMNTE. The entire CDR3 sequence reads CASSGRDSSMNTEAFF. The whole variable domain, filled in from reference TRBV5-1 and TRBJ1-1, reads KAGVTQTPRYLIKTRGQQVTLSCSPISGHRSVSWYQQTPGQGLQFLFEYFSETQRNKGNFPGRFSGRQFSNSRSEMNVSTLELGDSALYLCASSGRDSSMNTEAFFGQGTRLTVV.

On this clone itself: The DNA ends 3 residues before the CDR3 does, and the rest of the CDR3 is filled in from the germline J gene. The gene calls are TRBV20-1 and TRBJ1-2; D is undetermined. Trimming stripped 6 bases from V and 5 bases from J, with 13 bases between. CDR1 is DFQATT and CDR2 is SNEGSKA in the germline V gene (reference sequence). This CDR3 has 12 amino acids. The sequenced CDR3 bases are TGCAGTGCCAGTTCACCCAATTATGGC. This encodes CSASSPNYG. The entire CDR3 protein reads CSASSPNYGYTF.

In the case of this clone: The read ends 3 residues before the CDR3 terminus; that terminus is restored from the germline J gene. Other DNA sequences of this sample code for an identical CDR3. The genes are TRBV19 and TRBJ1-3, with a possible D match to TRBD1 (6 bases). V lost 5 bases, J lost 4 bases, and 12 bases lay in between. Germline assignment: CDR1 LNHDA and CDR2 SQIVND (reference sequence). The CDR3 covers 14 residues. The covered CDR3 bases are TGTGCCAGTAGTTCCCCAGGGGAAGGAAACACC. Translation: CASSSPGEGNT. The entire CDR3 reads CASSSPGEGNTIYF.